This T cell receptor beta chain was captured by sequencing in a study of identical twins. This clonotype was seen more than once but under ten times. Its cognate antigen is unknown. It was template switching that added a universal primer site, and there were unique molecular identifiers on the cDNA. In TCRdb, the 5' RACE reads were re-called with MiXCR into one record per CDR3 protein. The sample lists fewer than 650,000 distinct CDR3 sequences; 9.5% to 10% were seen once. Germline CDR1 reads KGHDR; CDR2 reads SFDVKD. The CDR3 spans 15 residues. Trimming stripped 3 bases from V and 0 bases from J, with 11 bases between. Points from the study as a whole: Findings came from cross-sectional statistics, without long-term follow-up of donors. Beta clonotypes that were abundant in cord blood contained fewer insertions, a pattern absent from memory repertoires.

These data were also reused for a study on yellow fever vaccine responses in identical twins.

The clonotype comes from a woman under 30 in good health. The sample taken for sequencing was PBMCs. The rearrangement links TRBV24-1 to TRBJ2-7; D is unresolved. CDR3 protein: CATSDTGPSSYEQYF. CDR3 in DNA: TGTGCCACCAGTGATACCGGACCAAGCTCCTACGAGCAGTACTTC.